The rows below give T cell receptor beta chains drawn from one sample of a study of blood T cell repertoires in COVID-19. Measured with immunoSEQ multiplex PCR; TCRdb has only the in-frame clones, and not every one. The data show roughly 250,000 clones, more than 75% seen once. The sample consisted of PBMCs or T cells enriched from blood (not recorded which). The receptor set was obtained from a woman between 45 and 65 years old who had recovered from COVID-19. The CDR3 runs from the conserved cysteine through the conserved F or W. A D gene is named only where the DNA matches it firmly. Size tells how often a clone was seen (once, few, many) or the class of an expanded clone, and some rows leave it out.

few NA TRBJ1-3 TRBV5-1 CASSRGGDSGNTIYF TGCGCCAGCAGCAGGGGTGGGGACTCTGGAAACACCATATATTTT
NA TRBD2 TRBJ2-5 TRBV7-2 CASSVLAGGETQYF TGTGCCAGCAGCGTCCTAGCGGGAGGAGAGACCCAGTACTTC
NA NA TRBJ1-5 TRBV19 CASSISHSGNQPQHF TGTGCCAGTAGTATTTCCCACAGTGGCAATCAGCCCCAGCATTTT
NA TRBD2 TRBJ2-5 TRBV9 CASSVDLAGGETQYF TGTGCCAGCAGCGTAGACCTAGCGGGGGGTGAGACCCAGTACTTC
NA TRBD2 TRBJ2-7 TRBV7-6 CASSYRTSGSYEQYF TGTGCCAGCAGTTACAGGACTAGCGGGAGTTACGAGCAGTACTTC
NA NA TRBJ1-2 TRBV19 CASSPRLGAYGYTF TGTGCCAGTAGTCCGCGACTGGGGGCCTATGGCTACACCTTC
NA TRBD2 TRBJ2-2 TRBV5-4 CASSTSSGAWSELFF TGTGCCAGCAGCACCTCTAGCGGAGCCTGGTCGGAGCTGTTTTTT
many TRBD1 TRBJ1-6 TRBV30 CAWSTGGNSPLHF TGTGCCTGGTCCACAGGGGGGAATTCACCCCTCCACTTT
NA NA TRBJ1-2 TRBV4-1 CASRPPGLNYGYTF TGCGCCAGCAGGCCTCCGGGACTTAACTATGGCTACACCTTC
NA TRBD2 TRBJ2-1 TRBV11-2 CASSLTGGQPDEQFF TGTGCCAGCAGCTTAACGGGAGGTCAGCCCGATGAGCAGTTCTTC
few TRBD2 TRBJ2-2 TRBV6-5 CASNSGSFETGELFF TGTGCCAGCAATAGCGGGAGTTTTGAGACCGGGGAGCTGTTTTTT
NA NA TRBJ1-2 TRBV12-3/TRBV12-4 CASRLTGDAGYTF TGTGCCAGCAGACTAACAGGCGACGCAGGCTACACCTTC
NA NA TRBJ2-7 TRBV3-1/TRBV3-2 CASSQQGLSYEQYF TGTGCCAGCAGCCAACAGGGACTGAGCTACGAGCAGTACTTC
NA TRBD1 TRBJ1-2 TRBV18 CASSPPGQGANGYTF TGTGCCAGCTCACCCCCGGGACAGGGGGCCAATGGCTACACCTTC
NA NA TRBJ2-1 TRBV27 CASSRLNEQFF TGTGCCAGCAGTCGTCTCAATGAGCAGTTCTTC
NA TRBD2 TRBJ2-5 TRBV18 CASSPLAGPETQYF TGTGCCAGCTCACCGCTAGCGGGCCCAGAGACCCAGTACTTC
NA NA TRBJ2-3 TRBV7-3 CANPGVTDTQYF TGTGCCAACCCAGGGGTCACAGATACGCAGTATTTT
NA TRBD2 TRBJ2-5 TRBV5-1 CASSFSGSTQETQYF TGCGCCAGCAGCTTTAGCGGGAGTACCCAAGAGACCCAGTACTTC
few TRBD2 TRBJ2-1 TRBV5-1 CASSFVAGGPSNEQFF TGCGCCAGCAGCTTCGTAGCGGGAGGGCCCTCTAATGAGCAGTTCTTC
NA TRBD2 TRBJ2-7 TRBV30 CAWTPFTSGRWDEQYF TGTGCCTGGACACCCTTTACTAGCGGGAGGTGGGACGAGCAGTACTTC
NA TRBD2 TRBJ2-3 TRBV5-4 CASSSPPGGPTDTQYF TGTGCCAGCAGCTCCCCCCCGGGAGGGCCAACAGATACGCAGTATTTT
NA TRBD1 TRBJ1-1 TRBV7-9 CASSFSTYRGLNTEAFF TGTGCCAGCAGCTTCTCAACCTACAGGGGATTAAACACTGAAGCTTTCTTT
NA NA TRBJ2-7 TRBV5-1 CASSLGQVTYEQYF TGCGCCAGCAGCTTGGGACAGGTCACCTACGAGCAGTACTTC
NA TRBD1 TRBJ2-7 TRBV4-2 CASSHRTGGYEQYF TGTGCCAGCAGCCATAGGACAGGGGGCTACGAGCAGTACTTC
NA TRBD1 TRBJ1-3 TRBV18 CASSPNRDSLYF TGTGCCAGCTCACCTAACCGGGACAGCTTATATTTT
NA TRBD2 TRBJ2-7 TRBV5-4 CASSRTSGTLYEQYF TGTGCCAGCAGCCGGACTAGCGGGACCCTCTACGAGCAGTACTTC
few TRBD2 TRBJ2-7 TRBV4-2 CASSQVLAGVEQYF TGTGCCAGCAGCCAAGTCCTAGCGGGAGTCGAGCAGTACTTC
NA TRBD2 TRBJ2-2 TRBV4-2 CASSRLLAGGPGGELFF TGTGCCAGCAGCCGATTACTAGCGGGAGGGCCCGGCGGGGAGCTGTTTTTT
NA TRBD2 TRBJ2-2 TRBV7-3 CASSREGDTGELFF TGTGCCAGCAGCCGGGAGGGGGACACCGGGGAGCTGTTTTTT
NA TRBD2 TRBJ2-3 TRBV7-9 CASDAGVDTQYF TGTGCCAGCGACGCGGGAGTGGATACGCAGTATTTT
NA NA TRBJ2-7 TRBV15 CATSIYRGGYEQYF TGTGCCACCAGCATATACAGGGGGGGTTACGAGCAGTACTTC
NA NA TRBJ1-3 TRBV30 CAWSRGDTIYF TGTGCCTGGAGCAGGGGCGACACCATATATTTT
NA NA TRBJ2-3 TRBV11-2 CASSLDGRGTDTQYF TGTGCCAGCAGCTTAGACGGGCGGGGCACAGATACGCAGTATTTT
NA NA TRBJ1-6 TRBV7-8 CASSLLEMRSPLHF TGTGCCAGCAGCTTATTAGAAATGAGATCACCCCTCCACTTT
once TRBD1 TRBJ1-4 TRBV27 CASRDREAYEKLFF TGTGCCAGCAGGGACAGGGAGGCGTATGAAAAACTGTTTTTT
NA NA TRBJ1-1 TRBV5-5 CASSFSTGTGKDTEAFF TGTGCCAGCAGCTTCTCGACCGGAACAGGGAAGGACACTGAAGCTTTCTTT
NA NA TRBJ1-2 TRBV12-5 CASGLHQNPRRLIDGYTF TGTGCTAGTGGTTTGCACCAAAACCCCCGACGACTCATAGATGGCTACACCTTC
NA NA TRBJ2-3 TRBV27 CASSLIPSSDTQYF TGTGCCAGCAGTTTAATCCCTTCCTCAGATACGCAGTATTTT
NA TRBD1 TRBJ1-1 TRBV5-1 CASSLRDRGTEAFF TGCGCCAGCAGCCTCCGGGACAGGGGCACTGAAGCTTTCTTT
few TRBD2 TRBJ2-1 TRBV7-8 CASSSQRGLYNEQFF TGTGCCAGCAGCTCCCAGCGGGGGTTGTACAATGAGCAGTTCTTC
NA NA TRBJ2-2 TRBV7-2 CASSPYRIGELFF TGTGCCAGCAGCCCCTACCGCATCGGGGAGCTGTTTTTT
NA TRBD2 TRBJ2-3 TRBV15 CATSPSGSNADTQYF TGTGCCACCAGCCCGAGCGGGAGTAACGCAGATACGCAGTATTTT
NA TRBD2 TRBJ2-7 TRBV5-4 CASSPVGLAGTYEQYF TGTGCCAGCAGCCCAGTAGGACTAGCGGGAACCTACGAGCAGTACTTC
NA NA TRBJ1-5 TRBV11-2 CASRLISRGGGQPQHF TGTGCCAGCAGATTAATCAGTAGGGGCGGGGGACAGCCCCAGCATTTT
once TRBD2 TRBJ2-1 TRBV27 CASTFGLDRNEQFF TGTGCCAGCACCTTTGGACTAGATAGGAATGAGCAGTTCTTC
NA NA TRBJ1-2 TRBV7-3 CASSQGPGKVDGYTF TGTGCCAGCAGCCAAGGTCCGGGGAAGGTGGATGGCTACACCTTC
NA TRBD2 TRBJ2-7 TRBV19 CASSPGLAGTYEQYF TGTGCCAGTAGTCCCGGACTAGCGGGGACCTACGAGCAGTACTTC
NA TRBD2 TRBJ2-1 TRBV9 CASSVSGDSGNEQFF TGTGCCAGCAGCGTAAGCGGGGACTCTGGGAATGAGCAGTTCTTC
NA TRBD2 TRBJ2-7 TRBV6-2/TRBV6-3 CASSRTSYNEQYF TGTGCCAGCAGTCGGACTAGCTATAACGAGCAGTACTTC
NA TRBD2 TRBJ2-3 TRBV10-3 CAIGTSGRASADTQYF TGTGCCATCGGGACTAGCGGGAGGGCCTCGGCAGATACGCAGTATTTT
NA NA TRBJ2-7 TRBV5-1 CASSSGTGDYEQYF TGCGCCAGCAGCTCCGGGACGGGAGACTACGAGCAGTACTTC
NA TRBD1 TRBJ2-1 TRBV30 CAWSRDRGQLAGRNEQFF TGTGCCTGGAGTCGGGACAGGGGGCAACTAGCGGGAAGGAATGAGCAGTTCTTC
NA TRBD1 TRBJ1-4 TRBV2 CASSTGTGSEKLFF TGTGCCAGCAGTACCGGGACAGGGAGTGAAAAACTGTTTTTT
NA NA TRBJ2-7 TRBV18 CASSPGDSTTYEQYF TGTGCCAGCTCACCAGGGGACTCCACTACCTACGAGCAGTACTTC
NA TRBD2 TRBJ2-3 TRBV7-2 CASGQVAGFTDTQYF TGTGCCAGCGGACAAGTAGCGGGATTCACAGATACGCAGTATTTT
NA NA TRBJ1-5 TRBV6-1 CASSDRQTYQPQHF TGTGCCAGCAGTGACCGACAGACCTATCAGCCCCAGCATTTT
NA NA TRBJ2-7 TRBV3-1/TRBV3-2 CASSVDFYEQYF TGTGCCAGCAGCGTAGACTTCTACGAGCAGTACTTC